This record looks at one TCR beta chain sequence and its context. As yet, its antigen is unknown. The data were obtained in a study of healthy donors' naive CD4 and CD8 T cells. Study-level findings and limits: About 13% of CD4/CD8 propensity variance appeared explained by V, J and CDR3 charge.

Germline CDR1 is SGHAT and CDR2 is FQNNGV. The V gene end was trimmed by 5 bases and the J gene end by 1 base; junction bases not matched to a gene: 19. The CDR3 length is 19 residues. TCR libraries were built from roughly 0.5 ug of total RNA by linear amplification. MiXCR, applied by TCRdb to the reads, yields one record per CDR3 protein. The sample contains 180,000 or so distinct CDR3 sequences, about 76% of which appear only once. The J gene is TRBJ1-1, the V gene TRBV11-2, with 7 bases fitting TRBD1. Specimen: naive CD4+ and CD8+ T cells sorted from blood, pooled from several donors. The TCR comes from a pool of human donors in good health; the sample pools cells from several healthy donors. The CDR3: CASSPSTRDRRQGNTEAFF. The CDR3, as DNA: TGTGCCAGCAGCCCCTCAACCCGGGACAGACGACAGGGGAACACTGAAGCTTTCTTT.